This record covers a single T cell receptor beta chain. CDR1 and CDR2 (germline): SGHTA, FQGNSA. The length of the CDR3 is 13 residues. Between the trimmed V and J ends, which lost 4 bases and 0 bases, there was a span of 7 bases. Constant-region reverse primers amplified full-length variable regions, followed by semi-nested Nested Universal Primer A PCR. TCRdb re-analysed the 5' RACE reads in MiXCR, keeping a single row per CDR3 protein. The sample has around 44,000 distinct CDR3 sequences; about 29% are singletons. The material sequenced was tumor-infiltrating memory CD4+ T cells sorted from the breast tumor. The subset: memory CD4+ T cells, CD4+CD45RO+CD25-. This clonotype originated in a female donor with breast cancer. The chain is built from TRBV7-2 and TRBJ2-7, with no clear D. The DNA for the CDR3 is TGTGCCAGCAGCTCCCAGTGCTCCTACGAGCAGTACTTC. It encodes CASSSQCSYEQYF.